Presented here are 28 T cell receptor beta chains from one specimen sequenced in a study of T cells in tuberculosis. Time point here: new active TB diagnosis, blood taken before or within 7 days of starting treatment. Measured with immunoSEQ multiplex PCR; TCRdb has only the in-frame clones, and not every one. The table includes approximately 31,000 clones, around 86% detected once. The input for sequencing was PBMCs, taken at tuberculosis diagnosis. All receptors come from an adult with tuberculosis.

The chain is built from TRBV2 and TRBJ1-3, with TRBD1 identical over 9 bases. This CDR3 spans 14 amino acids. V shed 6 bases and J 2 bases; nucleotides not matched to a gene: 2. Germline V gene lookup returns CDR1 SNHLY and CDR2 FYNNEI. CDR3 bases: TGTGCCAGCAGGGACAGGGGAACTGGAAACACCATATATTTT. Encoded protein: CASRDRGTGNTIYF.

The chain uses TRBV11-3 and TRBJ1-2; D remains ambiguous. Germline V CDR1 and CDR2: SGHNT, YENEEA. This CDR3 has 9 amino acids. V gave up 10 bases and J gave up 8 bases, with 8 bases separating them. The CDR3 region has the DNA TGTGCCACCCTAAAGGGCTACACCTTC. This gives the protein CATLKGYTF.

The rearrangement joins TRBV5-4 to TRBJ2-3; 7 bases fit TRBD1. CDR1 is SGHNT, CDR2 YYREEE, per germline (reference sequence). With V trimmed by 5 bases and J by 4 bases, 10 bases remained unmatched. The CDR3 is 15 residues long. The CDR3 region is CASRFRDQGADTQYF. The CDR3 nucleotides read TGTGCCAGCAGATTCCGGGACCAGGGGGCAGATACGCAGTATTTT.

The CDR3 here is CASSAGGRSTGELFF. The CDR3 DNA reads as TGTGCCAGCAGCGCCGGGGGGCGAAGCACCGGGGAGCTGTTTTTT. V is TRBV9 and J is TRBJ2-2; tentative D call: TRBD2 (7 bases). This CDR3 is 15 amino acids long. Per the germline V gene, CDR1 is SGDLS and CDR2 is YYNGEE. Trimming removed 3 bases at V and 4 bases at J, with 13 bases between.

The genes are TRBV7-3 and TRBJ2-5, with 8 bases lining up with TRBD1. This CDR3 is built from 13 residues. Germline loops: CDR1 SGHTA, CDR2 FQGTGA. The junction had 1 base not matched to a gene; V was cut back by 3 bases and J by 4 bases. The CDR3 DNA sequence: TGTGCCAGCAGCTTGGGGACAGGAGAGACCCAGTACTTC. Encoded protein: CASSLGTGETQYF.

The rearrangement joins TRBV11-2 to TRBJ2-7, with a tentative D call TRBD2 (6 bases). The germline V gene has CDR1 SGHAT and CDR2 FQNNGV. The CDR3 loop spans 14 amino acids. V lost 5 bases, J lost 4 bases, and 15 bases lay in between. For the CDR3, the DNA is TGTGCCAGCAGCCCTCCGGGACTCGCTTACGAGCAGTACTTC. The encoded protein is CASSPPGLAYEQYF.

V usage is TRBV29-1 and J usage is TRBJ1-3, with D tentatively TRBD1 (6 bases). The CDR3 loop spans 13 amino acids. V was pared by 7 bases and J by 1 base, with 11 bases between. From germline, CDR1 is SQVTM and CDR2 ANQGSEA. In DNA form, the CDR3 reads TGCAGCGGCGTCACAGGGTCTGGAAACACCATATATTTT. It is translated as CSGVTGSGNTIYF.

V and J are TRBV29-1 and TRBJ2-7, with 12 nucleotides matching TRBD2. The CDR3 covers 15 residues. The V segment lost 3 bases and the J segment 0 bases; nucleotides outside the gene matches: 3. Germline CDR1 is SQVTM and CDR2 is ANQGSEA. The CDR3 DNA is TGCAGCGTTGAGACTAGCGGGAGTCCCTCCTACGAGCAGTACTTC. This translates into CSVETSGSPSYEQYF.

The chain uses TRBV5-8 and TRBJ2-1, with 9 bases that match TRBD2. This CDR3 comprises 15 residues. Germline CDR1 SGHTS, CDR2 YDEGEE. V lost 0 bases to trimming and J lost 2 bases; unmatched junction nucleotides: 0. CDR3 sequence (DNA): TGTGCCAGCAGCTTGGCTAGCGGGACCTACAATGAGCAGTTCTTC. Protein sequence: CASSLASGTYNEQFF.

J is TRBJ1-2 and V is TRBV9; D is undetermined. The CDR3 has 14 amino acids. V was shortened by 0 bases and J by 0 bases, with 6 bases between the two germline ends. Germline CDR1 reads SGDLS; CDR2 reads YYNGEE. Here the CDR3 DNA reads TGTGCCAGCAGCGTAGGCGGAGCTAACTATGGCTACACCTTC. Its translation is CASSVGGANYGYTF.

This clone was seen once. The V gene is TRBV2, the J gene TRBJ2-4, with 9 nucleotides matching TRBD1. The CDR3 totals 13 residues. Germline CDR1 SNHLY, CDR2 FYNNEI. Losses at the gene ends were 9 bases for V and 4 bases for J; bases not matched to a gene: 4. Written as DNA, the CDR3 is TGTGCCAGATCCGGGACAGGGAAAAACATTCAGTACTTC. This translates into CARSGTGKNIQYF.

There are a few counts of this clone. This sequence joins TRBV27 and TRBJ2-1; 8 bases align to TRBD1. The J segment lost 5 bases and the V segment lost 7 bases, leaving 10 bases of the junction unmatched. Germline V gives CDR1 MNHEY, CDR2 SMNVEV (reference sequence). This CDR3 is 15 amino acids long. CDR3 loop: CASKPRGPQNNEQFF. The CDR3 nucleotides read TGTGCCAGCAAACCCAGGGGGCCCCAAAACAATGAGCAGTTCTTC.

This chain joins TRBV6-4 and TRBJ1-3; D might be TRBD1 (6 bases). The V and J ends lost 11 bases and 0 bases respectively, with 20 bases between them. The CDR3 consists of 16 residues. Looked up from germline, CDR1 is MRHNA and CDR2 is SNTAGT. The CDR3 DNA reads TGTGCCGGCCGGGGGGCGCGCCCGAGCTCTGGAAACACCATATATTTT. This translates into CAGRGARPSSGNTIYF.

This clone has a handful of counts. The V gene is TRBV10-1, the J gene TRBJ1-2; possible D gene TRBD1, 6 bases. The germline gives CDR1 WNHNN, CDR2 SYGVQD (reference sequence). Trimming took off 4 bases at V and 4 bases at J, with 10 bases between the two ends. The CDR3 has 13 amino acids. The CDR3 DNA reads TGCGCCAGCAGTGTAGCAGGGGTCTATGGCTACACCTTC. It specifies CASSVAGVYGYTF.

The V call is TRBV27, the J call TRBJ1-2; no clear D gene. This CDR3 contains 13 residues. Germline V gives CDR1 MNHEY, CDR2 SMNVEV (reference sequence). Trimming shortened V by 6 bases and J by 1 base, and 9 bases separated the two germline ends. The CDR3: CASSFQHNYGYTF. The CDR3 coding sequence is TGTGCCAGCAGCTTCCAACATAACTATGGCTACACCTTC.

This clone came up a few times. The chain has TRBV7-3 and TRBJ2-7, with 7 bases matching TRBD1. The CDR3 extends over 13 amino acids. In germline, CDR1 is SGHTA, CDR2 FQGTGA. V was pared by 4 bases and J by 3 bases, with 3 bases of the junction left unmatched. CDR3 sequence: CASSSGTDYEQYF. The CDR3 DNA is TGTGCCAGCAGCTCGGGGACAGACTACGAGCAGTACTTC.

This chain uses TRBV6-1 with TRBJ2-3; TRBD1 agrees at 7 bases. Germline values: CDR1 MNHNS, CDR2 SASEGT. The J segment lost 2 bases and the V segment lost 2 bases, leaving 7 bases of the junction unmatched. The CDR3 loop spans 16 amino acids. CDR3 nucleotides: TGTGCCAGCAGTGAAAGAGGGACAGCTATCACAGATACGCAGTATTTT. Amino acids: CASSERGTAITDTQYF.

This clone came up a few times. This sample includes further DNA sequences coding for the same CDR3. The gene calls are TRBV5-1 and TRBJ2-7; 14 positions match TRBD2. The CDR3 totals 15 residues. The J segment lost 4 bases and the V segment lost 0 bases, leaving 0 bases of the junction unmatched. Germline CDR1 and CDR2: SGHRS and YFSETQ. The CDR3 nucleotides are TGCGCCAGCAGCTTGGGGACTAGCGGGGGGTACGAGCAGTACTTC. Amino acid sequence: CASSLGTSGGYEQYF.

The chain uses TRBV9 and TRBJ1-5, with D unclear. Germline V gene data show CDR1 as SGDLS and CDR2 as YYNGEE. V lost 3 bases, J lost 6 bases, and 13 bases lay in between. The CDR3 extends over 14 amino acids. DNA of the CDR3: TGTGCCAGCAGCGCCTCGGGTTTATTTCAGCCCCAGCATTTT. Its translation is CASSASGLFQPQHF.

CDR3: CAISDLSTGLWNEQFF. The CDR3 bases are TGTGCCATCAGTGACTTAAGTACAGGGTTGTGGAATGAGCAGTTCTTC. The chain recombines TRBV10-3 with TRBJ2-1, with D possibly matching TRBD1 (6 bases). The CDR3 has 16 amino acids. V shed 3 bases and J shed 7 bases, with 19 bases lying between them. Germline V lookup: CDR1 ENHRY, CDR2 SYGVKD.

V usage is TRBV9 and J usage is TRBJ1-2, with D perhaps matching TRBD1 (6 bases). The CDR3 is 16 amino acids. The V gene lost 4 bases and the J gene lost 4 bases, with 20 bases spanning the gap. Germline CDR1 reads SGDLS; CDR2 reads YYNGEE. The CDR3 protein is CASSPKQGSAPYGYTF. DNA of the CDR3: TGTGCCAGCAGCCCGAAACAGGGCTCGGCCCCCTATGGCTACACCTTC.

This clone showed up just once. The V gene is TRBV30, the J gene TRBJ2-5, with a possible D match to TRBD2 (7 bases). Germline V gene data show CDR1 as GTSNPN and CDR2 as SVGIG (reference sequence). V was shortened by 1 base and J by 5 bases, with 11 bases between the two germline ends. The CDR3 loop spans 13 amino acids. CDR3 sequence (DNA): TGTGCCTGGAGTGGGGGGGGCCGGGAGACCCAGTACTTC. Translated: CAWSGGGRETQYF. The full variable domain, its missing parts supplied by reference TRBV30 and TRBJ2-5, is SQTIHQWPATLVQPVGSPLSLECTVEGTSNPNLYWYRQAAGRGLQLLFYSVGIGQISSEVPQNLSASRPQDRQFILSSKKLLLSDSGFYLCAWSGGGRETQYFGPGTRLLVL.

The gene calls are TRBV27 and TRBJ2-3; 8 bases align to TRBD2. The CDR3 has 16 residues. Losses at the gene ends were 4 bases for V and 1 base for J; bases not matched to a gene: 7. Germline CDR1 and CDR2: MNHEY and SMNVEV (reference sequence). CDR3 residues: CASSSRREARTDTQYF. In DNA, the CDR3 is TGTGCCAGCAGTTCGAGGCGGGAGGCCCGCACAGATACGCAGTATTTT.

The chain recombines TRBV5-5 with TRBJ1-2, with 9 bases matching TRBD1. V lost 3 bases to trimming and J lost 6 bases; unmatched junction nucleotides: 0. Germline assignment: CDR1 SGHKS and CDR2 YYEKEE (reference sequence). There are 12 residues in the CDR3. The CDR3 loop is CASSWDRDGYTF. DNA of the CDR3: TGTGCCAGCAGCTGGGACAGGGATGGCTACACCTTC. The variable domain in full, with the rest retrieved from reference TRBV5-5 and TRBJ1-2, is DAGVTQSPTHLIKTRGQQVTLRCSPISGHKSVSWYQQVLGQGPQFIFQYYEKEERGRGNFPDRFSARQFPNYSSELNVNALLLGDSALYLCASSWDRDGYTFGSGTRLTVV.

This rearrangement joins TRBV30 to TRBJ2-7, with TRBD2 matching 7 bases. The germline V gene encodes CDR1 GTSNPN and CDR2 SVGIG (reference sequence). Losses at the gene ends were 0 bases for V and 4 bases for J; bases not matched to a gene: 3. This CDR3 has 13 amino acids. CDR3: CAWSVAGSYEQYF. CDR3 nucleotides: TGTGCCTGGAGTGTAGCGGGGTCTTACGAGCAGTACTTC.

The rearrangement links TRBV28 to TRBJ2-1; 8 nucleotides align to TRBD1. Trimming removed 1 base from V and 6 bases from J; junction bases left unmatched: 11. CDR3 size: 17 residues. CDR1 and CDR2 (germline): MDHEN, SYDVKM. CDR3 in amino acids: CASSLSTGGEVSNEQFF. The CDR3 region has the DNA TGTGCCAGCAGTTTATCCACAGGGGGTGAGGTATCCAATGAGCAGTTCTTC.

This clone was seen just once. The V gene is TRBV19, the J gene TRBJ2-1; TRBD2 is a possible D gene (6 bases). From germline, CDR1 is LNHDA and CDR2 SQIVND (reference sequence). V was shortened by 3 bases and J by 13 bases, with 13 bases between the two germline ends. The CDR3 is 12 amino acids. The CDR3 spells CASSIPGGGQFF. CDR3 nucleotide sequence: TGTGCCAGTAGTATCCCCGGGGGAGGCCAGTTCTTC.

The V call is TRBV28, the J call TRBJ1-2; 9 bases fit TRBD1. Germline lookup yields CDR1 MDHEN and CDR2 SYDVKM. CDR3 length equals 15 residues. The V gene end was trimmed by 4 bases and the J gene end by 4 bases; junction bases not matched to a gene: 7. The CDR3 protein is CASSSRTGAGYGYTF. DNA of the CDR3: TGTGCCAGCAGTTCTAGGACAGGGGCGGGCTATGGCTACACCTTC.